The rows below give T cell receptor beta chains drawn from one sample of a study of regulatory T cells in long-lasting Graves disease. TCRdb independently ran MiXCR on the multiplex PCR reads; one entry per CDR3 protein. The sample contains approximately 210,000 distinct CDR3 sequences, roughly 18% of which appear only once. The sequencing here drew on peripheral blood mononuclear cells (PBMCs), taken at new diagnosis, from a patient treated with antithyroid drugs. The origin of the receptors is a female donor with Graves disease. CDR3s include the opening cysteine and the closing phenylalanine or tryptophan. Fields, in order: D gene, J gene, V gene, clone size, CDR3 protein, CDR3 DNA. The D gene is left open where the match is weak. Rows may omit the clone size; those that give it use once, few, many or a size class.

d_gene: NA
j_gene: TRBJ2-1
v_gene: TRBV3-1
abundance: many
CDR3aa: CASSHWNEQFF
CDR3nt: TGTGCCAGCAGCCATTGGAATGAGCAGTTCTTC

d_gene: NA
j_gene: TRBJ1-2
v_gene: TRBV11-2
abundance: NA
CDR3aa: CASSLTDALGYGYTF
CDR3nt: TGTGCCAGCAGCTTGACAGACGCCCTCGGCTATGGCTACACCTTC

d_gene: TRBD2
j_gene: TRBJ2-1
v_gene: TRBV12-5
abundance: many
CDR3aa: CASAMGLAGVNEQFF
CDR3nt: TGTGCTAGTGCCATGGGACTAGCGGGAGTCAATGAGCAGTTCTTC

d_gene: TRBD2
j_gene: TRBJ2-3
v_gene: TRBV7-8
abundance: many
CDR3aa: CASSSVSLAGSTDTQYF
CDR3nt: TGTGCCAGCAGCTCCGTTTCACTAGCGGGAAGCACAGATACGCAGTATTTT

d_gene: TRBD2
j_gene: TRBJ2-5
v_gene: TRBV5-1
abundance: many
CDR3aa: CASSLVLAGVLETQYF
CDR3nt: TGCGCCAGCAGCTTGGTACTAGCGGGAGTCTTAGAGACCCAGTACTTC

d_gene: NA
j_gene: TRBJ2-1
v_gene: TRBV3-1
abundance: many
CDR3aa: CASSQRRESSYNEQFF
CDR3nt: TGTGCCAGCAGCCAACGGCGGGAAAGCTCCTACAATGAGCAGTTCTTC

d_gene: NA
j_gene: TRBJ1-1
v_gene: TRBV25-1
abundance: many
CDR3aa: CASSRHRAGTEAFF
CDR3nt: TGTGCCAGCAGTAGGCACAGGGCGGGCACTGAAGCTTTCTTT

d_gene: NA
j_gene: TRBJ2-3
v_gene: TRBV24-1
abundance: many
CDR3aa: CATSETEAQYF
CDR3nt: TGTGCCACCAGCGAGACAGAGGCGCAGTATTTT

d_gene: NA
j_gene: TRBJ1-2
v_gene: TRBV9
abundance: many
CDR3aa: CASRGTAYGYTF
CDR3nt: TGTGCCAGCAGAGGGACGGCTTATGGCTACACCTTC

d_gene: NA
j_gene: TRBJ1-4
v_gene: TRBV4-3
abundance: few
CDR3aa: CASSLLGLKELFF
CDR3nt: TGCGCCAGCAGCCTTTTGGGTCTGAAAGAACTGTTTTTT

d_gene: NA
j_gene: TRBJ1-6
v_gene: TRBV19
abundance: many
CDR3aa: CASSQEYNSPLHF
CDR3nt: TGTGCCAGTAGCCAGGAATATAATTCACCCCTCCACTTT

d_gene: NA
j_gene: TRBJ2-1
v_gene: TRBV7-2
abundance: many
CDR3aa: CASSLDFRDYNEQFF
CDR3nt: TGTGCCAGCAGCTTAGACTTCCGGGACTACAATGAGCAGTTCTTC

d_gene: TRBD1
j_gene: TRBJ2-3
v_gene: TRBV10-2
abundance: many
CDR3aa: CASSVQGGSTDTQYF
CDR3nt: TGCGCCAGCAGTGTACAGGGGGGAAGCACAGATACGCAGTATTTT

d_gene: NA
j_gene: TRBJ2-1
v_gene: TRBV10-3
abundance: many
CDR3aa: CAISDRSETLGGFF
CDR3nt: TGTGCCATCAGTGATCGGTCAGAGACTCTGGGGGGATTCTTC

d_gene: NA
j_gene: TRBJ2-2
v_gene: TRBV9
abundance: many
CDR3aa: CASSAPPGGPGELFF
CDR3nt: TGTGCCAGCAGCGCGCCCCCCGGAGGGCCCGGGGAGCTGTTTTTT

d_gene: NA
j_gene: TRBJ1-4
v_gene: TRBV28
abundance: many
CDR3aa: CASSLTQGNEKLFF
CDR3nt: TGTGCCAGCAGTTTGACCCAGGGAAATGAAAAACTGTTTTTT

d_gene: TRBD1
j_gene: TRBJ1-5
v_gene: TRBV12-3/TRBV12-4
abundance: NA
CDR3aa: CASSFGTGRSQPQHF
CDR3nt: TGTGCCAGCAGTTTTGGGACAGGGCGTAGTCAGCCCCAGCATTTT

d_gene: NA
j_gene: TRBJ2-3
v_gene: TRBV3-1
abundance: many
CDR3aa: CASSHYERGTQYF
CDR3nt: TGTGCCAGCAGCCACTACGAGAGGGGCACGCAGTATTTT

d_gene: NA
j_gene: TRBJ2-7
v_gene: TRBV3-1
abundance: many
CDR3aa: CASSQGVGGSEQYF
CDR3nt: TGTGCCAGCAGCCAAGGCGTAGGGGGTAGCGAGCAGTACTTC

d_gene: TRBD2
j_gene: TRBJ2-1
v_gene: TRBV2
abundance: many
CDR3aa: CASSEKASGIYNEQFF
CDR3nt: TGTGCCAGCAGTGAAAAGGCTAGCGGGATCTACAATGAGCAGTTCTTC

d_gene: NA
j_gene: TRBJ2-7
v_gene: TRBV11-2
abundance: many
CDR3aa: CASSTPDGSYEQYF
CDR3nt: TGTGCCAGCAGCACCCCGGACGGCTCCTACGAGCAGTACTTC

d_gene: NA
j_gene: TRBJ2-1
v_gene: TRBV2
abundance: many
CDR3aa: CASSEARGEQFF
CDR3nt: TGTGCCAGCAGTGAAGCCCGGGGTGAGCAGTTCTTC

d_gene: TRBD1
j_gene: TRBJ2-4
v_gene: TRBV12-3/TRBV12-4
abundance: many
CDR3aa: CASSLATGGGFIQYF
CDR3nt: TGTGCCAGCAGTTTGGCCACAGGGGGCGGGTTCATTCAGTACTTC

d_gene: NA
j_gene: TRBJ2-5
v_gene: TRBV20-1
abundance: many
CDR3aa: CSARDPAGPQETQYF
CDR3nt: TGCAGTGCTAGAGATCCAGCGGGTCCACAAGAGACCCAGTACTTC

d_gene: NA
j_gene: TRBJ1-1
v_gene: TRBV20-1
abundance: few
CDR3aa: CSAIQPGVTEAFF
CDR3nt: TGCAGTGCTATACAACCGGGGGTGACTGAAGCTTTCTTT

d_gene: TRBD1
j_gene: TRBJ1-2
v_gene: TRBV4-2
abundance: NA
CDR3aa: CASSQNIGTGDGYTF
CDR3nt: TGTGCCAGCAGCCAAAACATTGGGACAGGGGACGGCTACACCTTC

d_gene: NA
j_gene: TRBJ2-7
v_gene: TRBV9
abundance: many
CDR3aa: CASSVEVGSSYEQYF
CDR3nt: TGTGCCAGCAGCGTAGAGGTGGGGAGCTCCTACGAGCAGTACTTC

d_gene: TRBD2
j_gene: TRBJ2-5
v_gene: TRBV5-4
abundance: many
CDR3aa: CASRGGSGKETQYF
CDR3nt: TGTGCCAGCAGGGGAGGTAGCGGGAAGGAGACCCAGTACTTC

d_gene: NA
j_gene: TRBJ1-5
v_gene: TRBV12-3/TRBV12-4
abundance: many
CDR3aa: CASSLRLASQPQHF
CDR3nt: TGTGCCAGCAGTTTGAGGTTGGCGAGTCAGCCCCAGCATTTT

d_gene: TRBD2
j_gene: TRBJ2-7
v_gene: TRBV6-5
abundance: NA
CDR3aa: CASSYSSSGKPHEQYF
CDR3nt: TGTGCCAGCAGTTACTCGTCCAGCGGGAAACCCCACGAGCAGTACTTC

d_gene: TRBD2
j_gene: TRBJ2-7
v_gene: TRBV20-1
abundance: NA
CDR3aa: CSARDKGGRGYEQYF
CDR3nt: TGCAGTGCTAGAGATAAGGGCGGGAGAGGCTACGAGCAGTACTTC

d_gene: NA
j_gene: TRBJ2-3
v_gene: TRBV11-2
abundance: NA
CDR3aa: CASSLASTTDTQYF
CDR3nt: TGTGCCAGCAGCTTAGCCTCCACCACAGATACGCAGTATTTT

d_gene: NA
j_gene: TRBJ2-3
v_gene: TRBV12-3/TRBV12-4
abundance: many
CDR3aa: CASSLRDTDTQYF
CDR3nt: TGTGCCAGCAGCTTGAGGGATACAGATACGCAGTATTTT

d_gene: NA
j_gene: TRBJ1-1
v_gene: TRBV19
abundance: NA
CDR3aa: CASSPGTPEAFF
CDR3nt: TGTGCCAGTAGTCCCGGGACTCCGGAAGCTTTCTTT

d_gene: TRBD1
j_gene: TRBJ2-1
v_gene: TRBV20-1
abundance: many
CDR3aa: CSAETGGGYNEQFF
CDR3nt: TGCAGTGCCGAGACAGGGGGCGGCTACAATGAGCAGTTCTTC

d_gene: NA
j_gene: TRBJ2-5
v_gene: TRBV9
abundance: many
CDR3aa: CASSVDKGVRETQYF
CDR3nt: TGTGCCAGCAGCGTAGATAAGGGGGTTAGGGAGACCCAGTACTTC

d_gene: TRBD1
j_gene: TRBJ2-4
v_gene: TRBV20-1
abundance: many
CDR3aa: CSAITGTGGRNIQYF
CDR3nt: TGCAGTGCTATCACCGGGACAGGGGGCCGAAACATTCAGTACTTC

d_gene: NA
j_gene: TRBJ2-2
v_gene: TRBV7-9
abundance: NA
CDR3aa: CASSLVRRDRGELLF
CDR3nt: TGTGCCAGCAGCTTAGTAAGGCGGGATCGCGGGGAGCTGCTTTTT

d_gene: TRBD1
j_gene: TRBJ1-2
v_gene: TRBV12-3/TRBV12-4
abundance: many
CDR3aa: CASRTGQGRGYTF
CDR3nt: TGTGCCAGCAGAACCGGACAGGGAAGGGGCTACACCTTC

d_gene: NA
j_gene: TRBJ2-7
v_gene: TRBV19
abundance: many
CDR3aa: CATKGNSAEEQYF
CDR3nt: TGTGCCACCAAAGGCAATTCAGCAGAAGAGCAGTACTTC

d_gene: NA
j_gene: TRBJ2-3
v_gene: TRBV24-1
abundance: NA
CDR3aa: CATSDLKSSSSTDTQYF
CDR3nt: TGTGCCACCAGTGATTTGAAGTCTAGCTCTAGCACAGATACGCAGTATTTT

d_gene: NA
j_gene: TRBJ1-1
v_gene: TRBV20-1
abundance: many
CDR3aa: CSARGGSMNTEAFF
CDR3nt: TGCAGTGCTAGGGGGGGATCGATGAACACTGAAGCTTTCTTT

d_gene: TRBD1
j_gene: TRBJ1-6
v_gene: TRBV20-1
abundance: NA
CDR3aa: CSAGTASSYNSPLHF
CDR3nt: TGCAGTGCAGGGACAGCGAGCTCCTATAATTCACCCCTCCACTTT

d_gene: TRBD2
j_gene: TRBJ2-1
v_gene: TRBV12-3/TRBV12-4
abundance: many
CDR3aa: CASRGLAGGVEQFF
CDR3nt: TGTGCCAGCAGAGGACTAGCGGGAGGCGTTGAGCAGTTCTTC

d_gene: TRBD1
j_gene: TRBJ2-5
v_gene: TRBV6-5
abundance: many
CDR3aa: CASSSNQPGQGAEETQYF
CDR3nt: TGTGCCAGCAGTTCCAACCAGCCGGGACAGGGGGCGGAGGAGACCCAGTACTTC

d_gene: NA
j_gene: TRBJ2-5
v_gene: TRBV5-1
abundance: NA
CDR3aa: CASSLEASTGTQYF
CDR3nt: TGCGCCAGCAGCTTGGAGGCCTCGACGGGGACCCAGTACTTC

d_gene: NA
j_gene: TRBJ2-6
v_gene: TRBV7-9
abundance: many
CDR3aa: CASSFVSRWGGANVLTF
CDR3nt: TGTGCCAGCAGCTTCGTATCGCGGTGGGGTGGGGCCAACGTCCTGACTTTC

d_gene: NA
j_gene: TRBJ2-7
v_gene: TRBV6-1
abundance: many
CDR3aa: CASSERDRLGQYF
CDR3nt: TGTGCCAGCAGTGAAAGGGACCGCTTGGGGCAGTACTTC

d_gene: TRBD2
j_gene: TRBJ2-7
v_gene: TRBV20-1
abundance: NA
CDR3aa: CSARELAGGRSYEQYF
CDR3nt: TGCAGTGCTAGGGAACTAGCGGGAGGGAGATCCTACGAGCAGTACTTC

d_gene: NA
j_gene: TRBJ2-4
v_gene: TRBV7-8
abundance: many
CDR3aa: CASSLEAGFKNIQYF
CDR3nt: TGTGCCAGCAGCTTAGAAGCAGGTTTTAAAAACATTCAGTACTTC

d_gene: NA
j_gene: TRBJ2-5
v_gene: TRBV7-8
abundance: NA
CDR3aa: CANSPQALRETQYF
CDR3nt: TGTGCCAACAGCCCACAGGCGCTTCGCGAGACCCAGTACTTC

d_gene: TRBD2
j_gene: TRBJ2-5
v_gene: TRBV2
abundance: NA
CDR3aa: CASVAGGPWETQYF
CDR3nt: TGTGCCAGCGTAGCGGGGGGGCCTTGGGAGACCCAGTACTTC

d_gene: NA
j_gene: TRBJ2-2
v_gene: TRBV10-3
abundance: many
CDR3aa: CAISDDIGAGELFF
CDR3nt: TGTGCCATCAGTGACGACATAGGGGCCGGGGAGCTGTTTTTT

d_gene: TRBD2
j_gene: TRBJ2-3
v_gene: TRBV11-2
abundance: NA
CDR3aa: CASSLDRSASGRAVDTQYF
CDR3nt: TGTGCCAGCAGCTTAGATAGGAGTGCTAGCGGGAGGGCCGTAGATACGCAGTATTTT

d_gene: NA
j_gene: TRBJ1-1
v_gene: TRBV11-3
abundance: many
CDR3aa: CASSLALYTEAFF
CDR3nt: TGTGCCAGCAGCTTAGCACTATACACTGAAGCTTTCTTT